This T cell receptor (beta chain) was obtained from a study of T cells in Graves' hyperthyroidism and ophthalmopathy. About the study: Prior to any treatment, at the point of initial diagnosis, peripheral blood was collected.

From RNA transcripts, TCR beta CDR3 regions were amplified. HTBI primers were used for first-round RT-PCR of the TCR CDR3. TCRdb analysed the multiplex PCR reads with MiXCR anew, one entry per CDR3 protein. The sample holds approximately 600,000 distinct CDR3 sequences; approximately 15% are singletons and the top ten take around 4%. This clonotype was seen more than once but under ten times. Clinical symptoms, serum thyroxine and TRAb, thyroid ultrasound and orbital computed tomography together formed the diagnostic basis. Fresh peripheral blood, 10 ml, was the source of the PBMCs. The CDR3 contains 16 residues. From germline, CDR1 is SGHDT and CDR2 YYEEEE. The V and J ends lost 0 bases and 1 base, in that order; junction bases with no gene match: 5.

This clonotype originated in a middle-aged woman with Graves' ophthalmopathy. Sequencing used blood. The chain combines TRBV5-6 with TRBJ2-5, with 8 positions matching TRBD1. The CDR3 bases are TGTGCCAGCAGCTTGGGACCGGGACAGGTCCAAGAGACCCAGTACTTC. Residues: CASSLGPGQVQETQYF.